This TCR beta chain is drawn from a study of cytomegalovirus exposure and HLA in healthy donors. General study findings and limits: When presence/absence was analysed, sequencing depth was taken to be roughly uniform across donors. Previous analysis showed most TCR beta V segments were productive about 87% or about 30% of the time.

As concerns this clone: What it binds is unknown.

Losses at the gene ends were 5 bases for V and 5 bases for J; bases not matched to a gene: 8. Germline V gene sequence: CDR1 SGHVS, CDR2 FQNEAQ. This CDR3 is built from 14 residues. PCR involved 60 Vbeta and 13 Jbeta primers. This table comes from immunoSEQ multiplex PCR, and its TCRdb copy is limited to in-frame clones, with some not included. The table lists 100,000 or so clones, roughly four fifths of them singletons, with around an eighth in the top ten. The source of this sequence is a male donor in good health and CMV-seropositive. This chain connects TRBV7-8 to TRBJ2-7; TRBD1 matches at 8 bases. The specimen sequenced was PBMCs. The CDR3, as DNA: TGTGCCAGCAGCACGGACAGGGTTAACCACGAGCAGTACTTC. Its protein is CASSTDRVNHEQYF.